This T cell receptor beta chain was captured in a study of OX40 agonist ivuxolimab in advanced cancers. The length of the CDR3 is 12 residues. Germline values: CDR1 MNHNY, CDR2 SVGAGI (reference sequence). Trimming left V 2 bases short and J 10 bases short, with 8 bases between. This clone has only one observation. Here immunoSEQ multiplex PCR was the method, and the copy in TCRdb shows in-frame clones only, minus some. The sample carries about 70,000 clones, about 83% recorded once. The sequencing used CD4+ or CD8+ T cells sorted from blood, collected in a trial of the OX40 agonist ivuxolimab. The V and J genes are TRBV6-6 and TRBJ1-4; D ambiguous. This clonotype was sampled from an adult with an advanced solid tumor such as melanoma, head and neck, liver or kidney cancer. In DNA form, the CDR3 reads TGTGCCAGCAGTTACGGTGTTGGAAAACTGTTTTTT. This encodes CASSYGVGKLFF.